This entry lists 9 T cell receptor beta chains sequenced from one sample in a study of blood T cell repertoires in COVID-19. The method was immunoSEQ multiplex PCR; TCRdb's version includes in-frame clones alone and lacks a portion of them. Of approximately 200,000 clones detected, around 84% appear once; the ten largest clones hold about 10%. The specimen sequenced was peripheral blood. Source of these receptors: a woman older than 75 with COVID-19, enrolled during active disease.

This rearrangement joins TRBV27 to TRBJ1-6; no clear D gene. The CDR3 runs to 13 residues. CDR1 is MNHEY and CDR2 is SMNVEV in the germline V gene (reference sequence). Deletions cut 6 bases from V and 9 bases from J, with 12 bases between. The CDR3 loop reads CASSRPGSSPLHF. The CDR3 nucleotides read TGTGCCAGCAGCCGCCCGGGGTCTTCACCCCTCCACTTT.

This chain joins TRBV6-2 or TRBV6-3 and TRBJ2-3; 7 bases line up with TRBD2. Per germline, CDR1 MNHEY and CDR2 SVGEGT. The CDR3 has 15 residues. J gave up 4 bases and V 0 bases, and 4 bases lay outside the gene matches. Written as DNA, the CDR3 is TGTGCCAGCAGTTACTCCGGAGCGGGGTCAGATACGCAGTATTTT. It encodes CASSYSGAGSDTQYF.

The chain has TRBV7-8 and TRBJ1-5; TRBD1 matches 7 bases. Germline V gene data show CDR1 as SGHVS and CDR2 as FQNEAQ. The CDR3 is 18 residues long. V was clipped by 2 bases and J by 0 bases; unmatched bases: 10. The CDR3 nucleotides are TGTGCCAGCAGCTTAAGGGCCCGGGACAGCTATAGCAATCAGCCCCAGCATTTT. This sequence encodes CASSLRARDSYSNQPQHF.

The chain couples TRBV19 to TRBJ1-5; TRBD1 matches at 7 bases. The ends lost 3 bases at V and 2 bases at J; junction bases unmatched: 7. This CDR3 has 16 amino acids. Germline V gene lookup returns CDR1 LNHDA and CDR2 SQIVND (reference sequence). The CDR3 nucleotides are TGTGCCAGTAGTATCCCAGCCGGGACAGGCAATCAGCCCCAGCATTTT. Protein sequence: CASSIPAGTGNQPQHF.

The V call is TRBV6-5, the J call TRBJ2-7, with 8 bases that match TRBD1. The CDR3 has 15 residues. Germline-derived CDR1 and CDR2 are MNHEY and SVGAGI. The V gene end was trimmed by 6 bases and the J gene end by 3 bases; junction bases not matched to a gene: 10. CDR3 residues: CASSPQGQANYEQYF. CDR3 bases: TGTGCCAGCAGCCCCCAGGGACAGGCCAACTACGAGCAGTACTTC.

This clone was recorded once. This rearrangement joins TRBV11-2 to TRBJ2-7, with D uncertain. The germline CDR1 and CDR2 sequences are SGHAT and FQNNGV. CDR3 length: 12 residues. The DNA for the CDR3 is TGTGCCAGCAGCTTATACAGTTACGAGCAGTGCGTC. This sequence encodes CASSLYSYEQCV.

A few counts support this clone. The V call is TRBV11-2, the J call TRBJ2-3; the D gene is possibly TRBD2 (6 bases). This CDR3 is 13 amino acids long. The V gene's germline CDR1 is SGHAT and CDR2 FQNNGV. V shed 5 bases and J shed 8 bases, with 14 bases lying between them. CDR3 DNA sequence: TGTGCCAGCAGCCTCGGGACTCAAGGTACGCAGTATTTT. This codes for CASSLGTQGTQYF. Based on the CDR3 plus reference TRBV11-2 and TRBJ2-3, the full variable domain is EAGVAQSPRYKIIEKRQSVAFWCNPISGHATLYWYQQILGQGPKLLIQFQNNGVVDDSQLPKDRFSAERLKGVDSTLKIQPAKLEDSAVYLCASSLGTQGTQYFGPGTRLTVL.

The chain uses TRBV7-2 and TRBJ2-1; 7 bases are shared with TRBD1. Per the germline V gene, CDR1 is SGHTA and CDR2 is FQGNSA. V gave up 7 bases and J gave up 4 bases; unmatched junction bases: 7. The CDR3 length is 14 residues. The CDR3 region is CASTLGQSYNEQFF. CDR3 sequence (DNA): TGTGCCAGCACCCTGGGACAGAGTTACAATGAGCAGTTCTTC.

J is TRBJ2-2 and V is TRBV10-3; 7 bases align to TRBD1. The CDR3 totals 15 residues. Germline loops: CDR1 ENHRY, CDR2 SYGVKD. V dropped 9 bases and J dropped 4; count of bases not matched to a gene: 11. The CDR3 loop is CAMGDSPGITGELFF. DNA of the CDR3: TGTGCCATGGGGGACAGCCCCGGTATCACCGGGGAGCTGTTTTTT.